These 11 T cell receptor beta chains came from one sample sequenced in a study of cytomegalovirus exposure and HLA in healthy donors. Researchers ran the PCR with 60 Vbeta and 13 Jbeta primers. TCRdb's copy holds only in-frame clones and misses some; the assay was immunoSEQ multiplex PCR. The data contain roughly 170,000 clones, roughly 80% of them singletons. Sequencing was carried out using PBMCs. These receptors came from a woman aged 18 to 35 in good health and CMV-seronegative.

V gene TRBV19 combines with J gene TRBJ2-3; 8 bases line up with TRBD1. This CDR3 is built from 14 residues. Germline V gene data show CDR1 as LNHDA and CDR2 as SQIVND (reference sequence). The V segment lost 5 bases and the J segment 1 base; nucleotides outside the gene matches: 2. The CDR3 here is CASSPTGGTDTQYF. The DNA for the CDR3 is TGTGCCAGTAGTCCGACAGGGGGCACAGATACGCAGTATTTT. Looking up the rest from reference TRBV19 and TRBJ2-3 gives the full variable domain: DGGITQSPKYLFRKEGQNVTLSCEQNLNHDAMYWYRQDPGQGLRLIYYSQIVNDFQKGDIAEGYSVSREKKESFPLTVTSAQKNPTAFYLCASSPTGGTDTQYFGPGTRLTVL.

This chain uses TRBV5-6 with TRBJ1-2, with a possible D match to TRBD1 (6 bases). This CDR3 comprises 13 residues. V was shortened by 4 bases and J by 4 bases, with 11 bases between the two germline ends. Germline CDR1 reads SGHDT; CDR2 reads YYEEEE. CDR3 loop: CASSHRVGYGYTF. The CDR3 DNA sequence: TGTGCCAGCAGCCACAGGGTAGGCTATGGCTACACCTTC. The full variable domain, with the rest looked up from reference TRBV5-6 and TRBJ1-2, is DAGVTQSPTHLIKTRGQQVTLRCSPKSGHDTVSWYQQALGQGPQFIFQYYEEEERQRGNFPDRFSGHQFPNYSSELNVNALLLGDSALYLCASSHRVGYGYTFGSGTRLTVV.

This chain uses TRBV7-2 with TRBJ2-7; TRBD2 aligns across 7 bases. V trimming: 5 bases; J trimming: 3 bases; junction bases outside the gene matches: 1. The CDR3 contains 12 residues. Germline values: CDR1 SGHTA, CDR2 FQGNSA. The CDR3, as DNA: TGTGCCAGCAGCCGGACTAGCTACGAGCAGTACTTC. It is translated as CASSRTSYEQYF.

As DNA, the CDR3 is TGTGCCAGCAGCTTGACTAGCGGAGCGACAGATACGCAGTATTTT. It codes for CASSLTSGATDTQYF. V is TRBV7-9 and J is TRBJ2-3; 9 bases agree with TRBD2. J was trimmed by 3 bases and V by 3 bases; bases with no gene match: 4. CDR1 SEHNR and CDR2 FQNEAQ come from the germline V gene (reference sequence). The CDR3 sequence is 15 residues long.

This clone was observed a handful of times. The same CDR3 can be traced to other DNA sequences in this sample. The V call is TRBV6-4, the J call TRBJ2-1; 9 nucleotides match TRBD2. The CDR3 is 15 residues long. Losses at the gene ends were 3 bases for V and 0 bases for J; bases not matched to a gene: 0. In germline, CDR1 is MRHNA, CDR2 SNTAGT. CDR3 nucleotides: TGTGCCAGCAGTGAGACTAGCGGCTCCTACAATGAGCAGTTCTTC. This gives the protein CASSETSGSYNEQFF.

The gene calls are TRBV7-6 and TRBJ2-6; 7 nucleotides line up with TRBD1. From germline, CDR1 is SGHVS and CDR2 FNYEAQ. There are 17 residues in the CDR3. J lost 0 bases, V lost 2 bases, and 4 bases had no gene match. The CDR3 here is CASSLQGVSSGANVLTF. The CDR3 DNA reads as TGTGCCAGCAGCTTACAGGGGGTTAGCTCTGGGGCCAACGTCCTGACTTTC. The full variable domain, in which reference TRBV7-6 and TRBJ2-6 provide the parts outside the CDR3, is GAGVSQSPRYKVTKRGQDVALRCDPISGHVSLYWYRQALGQGPEFLTYFNYEAQQDKSGLPNDRFSAERPEGSISTLTIQRTEQRDSAMYRCASSLQGVSSGANVLTFGAGSRLTVL.

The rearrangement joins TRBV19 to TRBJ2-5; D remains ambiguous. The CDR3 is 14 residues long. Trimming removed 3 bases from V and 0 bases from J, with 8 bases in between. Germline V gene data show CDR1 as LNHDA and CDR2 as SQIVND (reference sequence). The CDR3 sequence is CASSIWQNQETQYF. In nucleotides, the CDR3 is TGTGCCAGTAGTATTTGGCAGAACCAAGAGACCCAGTACTTC.

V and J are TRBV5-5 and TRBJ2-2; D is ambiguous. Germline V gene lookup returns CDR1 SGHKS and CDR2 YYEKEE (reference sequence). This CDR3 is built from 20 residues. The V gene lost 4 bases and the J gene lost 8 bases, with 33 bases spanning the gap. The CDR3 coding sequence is TGTGCCAGCAGCATTACCCGGCTGGCGTTGACTCGTCCATGGTCAGGGGAGCTGTTTTTT. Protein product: CASSITRLALTRPWSGELFF.

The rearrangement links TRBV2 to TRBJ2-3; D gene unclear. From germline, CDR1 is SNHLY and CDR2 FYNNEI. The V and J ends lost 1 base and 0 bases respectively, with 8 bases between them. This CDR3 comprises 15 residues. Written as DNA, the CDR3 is TGTGCCAGCAGTGAAGAATGGGCAAGCACAGATACGCAGTATTTT. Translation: CASSEEWASTDTQYF. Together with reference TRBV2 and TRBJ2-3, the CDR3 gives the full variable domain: EPEVTQTPSHQVTQMGQEVILRCVPISNHLYFYWYRQILGQKVEFLVSFYNNEISEKSEIFDDQFSVERPDGSNFTLKIRSTKLEDSAMYFCASSEEWASTDTQYFGPGTRLTVL.

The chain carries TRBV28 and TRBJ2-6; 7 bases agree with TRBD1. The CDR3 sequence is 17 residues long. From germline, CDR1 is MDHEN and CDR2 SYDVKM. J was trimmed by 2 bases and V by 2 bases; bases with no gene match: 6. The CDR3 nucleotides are TGTGCCAGCAGTTTAGCACAGGGGTCAACTGGGGCCAACGTCCTGACTTTC. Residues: CASSLAQGSTGANVLTF.

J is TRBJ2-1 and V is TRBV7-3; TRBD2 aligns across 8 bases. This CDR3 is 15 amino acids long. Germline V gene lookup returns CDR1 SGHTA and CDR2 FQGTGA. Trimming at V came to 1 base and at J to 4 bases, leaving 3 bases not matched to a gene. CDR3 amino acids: CASSLKLADYNEQFF. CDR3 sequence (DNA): TGTGCCAGCAGCTTAAAACTAGCGGATTACAATGAGCAGTTCTTC.